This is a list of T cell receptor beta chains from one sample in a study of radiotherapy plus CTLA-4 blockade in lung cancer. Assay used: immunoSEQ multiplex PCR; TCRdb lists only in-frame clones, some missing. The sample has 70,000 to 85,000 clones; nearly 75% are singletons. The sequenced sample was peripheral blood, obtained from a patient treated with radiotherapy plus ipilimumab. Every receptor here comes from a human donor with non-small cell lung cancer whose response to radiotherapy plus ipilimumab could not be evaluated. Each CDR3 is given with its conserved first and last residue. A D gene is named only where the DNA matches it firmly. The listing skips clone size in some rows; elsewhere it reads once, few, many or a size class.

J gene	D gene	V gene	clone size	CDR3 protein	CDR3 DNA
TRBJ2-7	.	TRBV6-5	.	CAIQFYGTSYEQYF	TGTGCCATCCAGTTCTACGGGACTTCCTACGAGCAGTACTTC
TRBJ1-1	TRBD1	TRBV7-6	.	CASSLVGTGGSEAFF	TGTGCCAGCAGCTTAGTTGGGACAGGGGGGTCAGAAGCTTTCTTT
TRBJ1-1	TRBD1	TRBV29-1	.	CSHSQGTNTEAFF	TGCAGTCATTCACAGGGGACCAACACTGAAGCTTTCTTT
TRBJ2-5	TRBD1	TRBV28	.	CASSTPWTGEQETQYF	TGTGCCAGCAGTACACCCTGGACAGGTGAACAAGAGACCCAGTACTTC
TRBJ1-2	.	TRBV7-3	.	CASSPLMGGIFRYTF	TGTGCCAGCAGCCCACTTATGGGGGGGATTTTTCGCTACACCTTC
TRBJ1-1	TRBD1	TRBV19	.	CASSIRQGRLGTEAFF	TGTGCCAGTAGTATTAGACAGGGACGATTGGGGACTGAAGCTTTCTTT
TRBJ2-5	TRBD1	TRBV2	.	CASSNRGEETQYF	TGTGCCAGCAGTAACAGGGGTGAGGAGACCCAGTACTTC
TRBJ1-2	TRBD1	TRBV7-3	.	CASSFRQGPRSGYTF	TGTGCCAGCAGCTTCCGACAGGGGCCTCGTTCCGGCTACACCTTC
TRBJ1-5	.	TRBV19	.	CASSYSGQNQPQHF	TGTGCCAGTAGCTACTCCGGACAGAATCAGCCCCAGCATTTT
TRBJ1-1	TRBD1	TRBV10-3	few	CAIRPGQRVSEAFF	TGTGCCATCAGGCCGGGACAGCGCGTCTCCGAAGCTTTCTTT
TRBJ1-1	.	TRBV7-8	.	CASRPGGGTEAFF	TGTGCCAGCAGACCCGGGGGGGGAACTGAAGCTTTCTTT
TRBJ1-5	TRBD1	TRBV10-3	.	CAVQPQGGQPQHF	TGTGCCGTTCAACCGCAGGGGGGCCAGCCCCAGCATTTT
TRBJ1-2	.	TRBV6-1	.	CASSEGPTNYGYTF	TGTGCCAGCAGTGAAGGGCCCACTAACTATGGCTACACCTTC
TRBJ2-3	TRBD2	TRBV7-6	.	CASSPLAGKTDTQYF	TGTGCCAGCAGCCCTCTAGCGGGAAAAACAGATACGCAGTATTTT
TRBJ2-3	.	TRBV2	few	CASSEGLGTDTQYF	TGTGCCAGCAGTGAAGGACTAGGGACAGATACGCAGTATTTT
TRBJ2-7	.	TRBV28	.	CASRRDSAYEQYF	TGTGCCAGCCGCCGGGACTCAGCCTACGAGCAGTACTTC
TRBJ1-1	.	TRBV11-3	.	CASSLERFDTEAFF	TGTGCCAGCAGCTTAGAGCGTTTTGACACTGAAGCTTTCTTT
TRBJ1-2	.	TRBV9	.	CASSVAWEGGGLYGYTF	TGTGCCAGCAGCGTAGCGTGGGAGGGGGGAGGCTTGTATGGCTACACCTTC
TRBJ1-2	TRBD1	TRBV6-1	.	CASTFGQGYGYTF	TGTGCCAGCACCTTTGGACAGGGGTATGGCTACACCTTC
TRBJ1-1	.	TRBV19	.	CASVRARGTEAFF	TGTGCCAGTGTCCGGGCCAGGGGCACTGAAGCTTTCTTT
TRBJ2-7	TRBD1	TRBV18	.	CASSPGQGANHEQYF	TGTGCCAGCTCACCGGGACAGGGGGCGAACCACGAGCAGTACTTC
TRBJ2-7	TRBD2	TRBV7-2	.	CASSLAGTISYEQYF	TGTGCCAGCAGCTTAGCTGGGACTATTTCCTACGAGCAGTACTTC
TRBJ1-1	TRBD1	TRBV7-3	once	CASSRDRGEVAFF	TGTGCCAGCAGCCGGGACAGGGGAGAGGTAGCTTTCTTT
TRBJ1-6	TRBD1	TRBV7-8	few	CASSAGQRNSPLHF	TGTGCCAGCAGCGCGGGACAGAGGAATTCACCCCTCCACTTT
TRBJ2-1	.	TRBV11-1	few	CASSHSGNRGEQFF	TGTGCCAGCAGCCATAGCGGGAACAGGGGTGAGCAGTTCTTC
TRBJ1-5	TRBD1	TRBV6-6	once	CASSGTGGNQPQHF	TGTGCCAGCAGCGGCACAGGGGGAAATCAGCCCCAGCATTTT
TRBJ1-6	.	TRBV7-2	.	CASSRGTTNSPLHF	TGTGCCAGCAGTCGCGGGACCACTAATTCACCCCTCCACTTT
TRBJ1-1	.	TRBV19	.	CASSISREEAAFF	TGTGCCAGTAGTATTTCCAGGGAGGAAGCTGCTTTCTTT
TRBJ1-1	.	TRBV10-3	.	CAISDRQDRAFF	TGTGCCATCAGTGACCGACAGGATAGAGCTTTCTTT
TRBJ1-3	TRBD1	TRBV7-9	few	CASSPAQGARGNTIYF	TGTGCCAGCAGCCCCGCCCAGGGGGCGAGGGGAAACACCATATATTTT
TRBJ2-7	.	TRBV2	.	CASTRPGKEAYEQYF	TGTGCCAGCACTCGACCCGGGAAAGAGGCCTACGAGCAGTACTTC
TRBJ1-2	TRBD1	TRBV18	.	CASSPADRGSYGYTF	TGTGCCAGCTCCCCCGCGGACAGGGGATCCTATGGCTACACCTTC
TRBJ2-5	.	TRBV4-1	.	CASSQVYGETQYF	TGCGCCAGCAGCCAAGTCTACGGGGAGACCCAGTACTTC
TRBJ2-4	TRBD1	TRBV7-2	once	CASSPPGQGDRAKNIQYF	TGTGCCAGCAGCCCGCCGGGACAGGGGGATCGAGCCAAAAACATTCAGTACTTC
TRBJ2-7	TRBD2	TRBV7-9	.	CASGGAGDFYEQYF	TGTGCCAGCGGGGGAGCGGGAGACTTCTACGAGCAGTACTTC
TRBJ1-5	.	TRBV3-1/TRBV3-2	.	CASSQDLHF	TGTGCCAGCAGCCAAGATCTCCATTTT
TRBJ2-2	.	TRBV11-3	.	CASSFGETGELFF	TGTGCCAGCAGCTTCGGGGAAACCGGGGAGCTGTTTTTT
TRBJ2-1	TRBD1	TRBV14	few	CASSPVTGDSYNEQFF	TGTGCCAGCAGCCCCGTGACAGGGGACTCCTACAATGAGCAGTTCTTC
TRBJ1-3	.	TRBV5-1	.	CASSLGTGGNTIYF	TGCGCCAGCAGCTTGGGTACGGGTGGAAACACCATATATTTT